The clone carrying this TCR beta chain was seen at least ten times. Antigen: not known. The sample comes from a study of neurological immune-mediated disorders. Study-level results: Across subjects, no CDR3 amino acid sequence appeared in expanded clones of more than one subject, a finding that suggested private repertoires in all groups.

TCRdb reanalysed the 5' RACE reads using MiXCR and keeps one entry per CDR3 protein. Seen here are about 29,000 distinct CDR3 sequences, less than 15% observed once, and the top ten hold approximately 8%. Preparation of the unsorted libraries drew on 2 million PBMCs stored at -80 C. With 7 bases clipped from V and 7 bases from J, the junction kept 12 bases outside the gene matches. CDR3 size: 15 residues. CDR1 and CDR2 from the germline V gene are SGHRS and YFSETQ. Sequencing was performed on PBMCs. This chain joins TRBV5-1 and TRBJ2-2; the match to TRBD1 covers 8 bases. The sequence was collected from a man in his sixties in good health. As DNA, the CDR3 is TGCGCCAGCCGATTTGTGGACAGGGAAGGCGGGGAGCTGTTTTTT. Translating gives CASRFVDREGGELFF.